This T cell receptor (beta chain) was captured in a study of cytotoxic CD8 clonotypes in ibrutinib-treated CLL (dated by TCRdb to about 2021). Study-level background: The cohort included roughly 15 treatment-naive and fewer than 12 relapsed/refractory patients; some 18 were IGHV unmutated. Responses were partial in approximately 24 patients and complete in 2; after median about 70 months follow-up, some 14 stayed in remission and roughly twelve progressed. Samples averaged approximately 260,000 productive templates and 94,082 productive rearrangements. Samples at response were collected after a median of approximately twelve months of treatment, with a range of about 6 to 36 months. Longitudinal samples were obtainable from about 30% of the 86 participants in the trial. Cryopreserved peripheral blood mononuclear cells were obtained prior to treatment, at the time of response, and at either disease progression or sustained remission. Patients were still on ibrutinib when every remission and progressive disease sample was collected.

The V end loses 0 bases and the J end loses 6 bases, and a stretch of 16 bases separates them. The germline V gene specifies SGDLS as CDR1 and YYNGEE as CDR2. The CDR3 sequence holds 16 residues, the cysteine and phenylalanine included. Only the CDR3 portion is preserved as DNA: 48 bases, with reading frame beginning at the first base. What this sample's time point label stands for: 24 months on ibrutinib. For TCR beta library preparation, around 2.1 micrograms of genomic DNA were extracted from the cryopreserved PBMCs. Longitudinal blood samples from CLL patients on ibrutinib monotherapy underwent high-throughput TCR beta sequencing. The patients were enrolled in a single-center, open-label phase 2 trial of ibrutinib monotherapy. The investigation overall reported the following: At ibrutinib response clonality went up, during sustained remission it held steady, and at progression it dropped back toward baseline. Baseline clonality was found to be higher than that of age-matched healthy donors and was strongly correlated with circulating CD8+ T-cell counts. Lymph node repertoires were not examined, and the timing of sampling was not matched between patients in sustained remission and those whose disease progressed. Public clonotypes were rare and either shrank or stayed stable during treatment, and the rise in clonality at ibrutinib response reflected expansion of private clonotypes.

Each clonotype received, on average, 10x coverage in deep resolution sequencing performed on a MiSeq, where the target depth lay between 1 in 1 million and 1 in 200,000 T cells. The immunoSEQ hsTCRB Kit was used to generate the TCR beta libraries. The published analysis was carried out like this. ImmunoSEQ Data Assistant and ImmunoSEQ Analyzer were used for data analysis, and V, D and J genes were assigned according to IMGT definitions. Clonality, which ranges from 0 to 1, was calculated by subtracting the normalized Shannon entropy of productive rearrangement frequencies from one. Only overrepresented clonotypes making up at least 0.05% of each patient's repertoire were included in the public clonotype analysis. Repertoires from approximately 12 age-matched healthy donors in immuneACCESS were used as clonality controls. The table comes from immuneACCESS by way of TCRdb, which keeps in-frame sequences with V and J called. Part of the clones is missing from these tables; in studies checked, under half for an unresolved V gene and the rest for unknown reasons. The V and J calls and clone size were taken over from that table, and D and trimming were inferred from the DNA. For this sample there are about 92,000 clones; roughly three quarters appear just once. In total, the top ten clones hold around 23% of the sample.

About this clone: What this receptor recognizes is not known. The input lacks base qualities; no much larger clone sits a single base away.

The TCR was taken from a human donor with chronic lymphocytic leukemia. Sequences were derived from PBMCs, sampled after 24 months of ibrutinib treatment. Here the chain combines TRBV9 and TRBJ2-1; the D region may be TRBD1 or TRBD2, each matching 6 bases equally. The CDR3 sequence is CASSVAGGTTINEQFF. The DNA is as follows: TGTGCCAGCAGCGTAGCTGGGGGGACAACCATCAATGAGCAGTTCTTC.